Shown below are 10 T cell receptor gamma chains from a single sample sequenced in a study of gamma delta lymphoproliferative disorders and STAT genes. PBMCs from patients and controls supplied the genomic DNA for sequencing. TCRdb reprocessed the multiplex PCR reads through CATT. Of thousands of gamma-chain clones detected, approximately 12% appear once; the ten largest clones hold more than 15%. Specimen: blood. These receptors were collected from a human donor in good health.

In its sample, this clone is medium-sized. Here the CDR3 reads CATWDGPRCCTGWFKIF. In DNA form, the CDR3 reads TGTGCCACCTGGGACGGCCCGCGATGTTGCACTGGTTGGTTCAAGATATTT. The chain is built from TRGV2 and TRGJP1. In the absence of a J gene in TCRdb, the DNA was matched to germline to assign it here. The CDR3 has 17 amino acids. Losses at the gene ends were 1 base for V and 4 bases for J; bases not matched to a gene: 12. Germline CDR1 is EGSNGY and CDR2 is YDSYNSKV.

The chain uses TRGV11 and TRGJP2. The J gene was not available in TCRdb and was assigned here by matching the DNA to germline segments. TRGV11 is assigned to the ORF class and has an uncertain function. Germline trimming cut 4 bases from V and 10 bases from J; bases unmatched to any gene: 12. CDR3 size: 15 residues. CDR3 protein: CACWISPGLGWIKTF. The CDR3 region has the DNA TGTGCCTGCTGGATTAGCCCCGGGTTAGGTTGGATCAAGACGTTT.

In this sample, this clone is medium-sized. The chain uses TRGV9 and TRGJ1 or TRGJ2. Here the J gene came from matching the DNA to germline, since TCRdb omits it. The CDR3 covers 14 residues. CDR1 and CDR2 from the germline V gene are GITISATS and ISYDGTV (reference sequence). The J segment lost 3 bases and the V segment lost 5 bases, leaving 10 bases of the junction unmatched. The CDR3 protein is CALWGPPFYYKKLF. Written as DNA, the CDR3 is TGTGCCTTGTGGGGCCCCCCTTTTTATTATAAGAAACTCTTT.

Comment on this clone: No DNA is shown, since the ends of the CDR3 on it are uncertain; the CDR3 is the one TCRdb lists. The V gene corresponds to TRGV4; no J gene was called. Germline-derived CDR1 and CDR2 are EGSTGY and YDSYTSSV. The CDR3 is 21 amino acids long, termini counted. This CDR3 is CATWDGPGVIIRNSLAVEQHF.

This clone is medium-sized in the sample. The chain joins TRGV2 to TRGJ1 or TRGJ2. The J gene, absent from TCRdb, was called here by matching the DNA to germline. V shed 0 bases and J 5 bases; nucleotides not matched to a gene: 4. Germline V gene data show CDR1 as EGSNGY and CDR2 as YDSYNSKV. CDR3 length: 13 residues. CDR3 nucleotides: TGTGCCACCTGGGACGGGCTAGATTATAAGAAACTCTTT. Protein sequence: CATWDGLDYKKLF.

By its share, this clone is medium-sized (0.01 to 0.1%). The rearrangement joins TRGV11 to TRGJ1 or TRGJ2. TCRdb is silent on the J gene; assignment here came from matching the DNA to germline. TRGV11 is given ORF status, its function remaining uncertain. V gave up 5 bases and J gave up 6 bases; unmatched junction bases: 7. The CDR3 contains 13 residues. The CDR3 nucleotides are TGTGCCTGCTGGATTAAGGCTTGTTATAAGAAACTCTTT. The encoded protein is CACWIKACYKKLF.

This clone is classed as medium-sized. V and J are TRGV8 and TRGJ1 or TRGJ2. The J gene, absent from TCRdb, was called here by matching the DNA to germline. CDR3 size: 15 residues. The trim removed 4 bases at V and 3 bases at J, leaving 12 bases unmatched. The germline V gene has CDR1 VENAVY and CDR2 YDSYNSRV. The CDR3 protein is CATWDPPGTYYKKLF. The CDR3 DNA reads TGTGCCACCTGGGACCCCCCGGGGACTTATTATAAGAAACTCTTT.

By its share, this clone is medium-sized. The J gene was not called, though the V gene is TRGV10. TRGV10 is classed as an ORF, of uncertain function. The CDR3 length is 14 residues. In DNA form, the CDR3 reads TGTGCTGCGTGGGATTATGCGATATTAAGGTCCGAGCTCTTT. It yields the protein CAAWDYAILRSELF.

This clone is classed as medium-sized. The chain uses TRGV4 and TRGJ1 or TRGJ2. No J gene is reported in TCRdb; it was inferred here by comparing the DNA with germline. Germline V lookup: CDR1 EGSTGY, CDR2 YDSYTSSV. V was clipped by 9 bases and J by 3 bases; unmatched bases: 8. CDR3 size: 12 residues. The DNA of the CDR3 is TGTGCCACCCATTCTATTTATTATAAGAAACTCTTT. Translated: CATHSIYYKKLF.

In this sample, this clone is medium-sized. The chain joins TRGV2 to TRGJP1. TCRdb records no J gene; here it was assigned by comparing the DNA to germline. This CDR3 is built from 18 residues. V shed 5 bases and J 2 bases; nucleotides not matched to a gene: 17. The germline CDR1 and CDR2 sequences are EGSNGY and YDSYNSKV. The CDR3 is CATWVLTRAGTTGWFKIF. CDR3 nucleotide sequence: TGTGCCACCTGGGTTCTTACAAGGGCGGGGACCACTGGTTGGTTCAAGATATTT.